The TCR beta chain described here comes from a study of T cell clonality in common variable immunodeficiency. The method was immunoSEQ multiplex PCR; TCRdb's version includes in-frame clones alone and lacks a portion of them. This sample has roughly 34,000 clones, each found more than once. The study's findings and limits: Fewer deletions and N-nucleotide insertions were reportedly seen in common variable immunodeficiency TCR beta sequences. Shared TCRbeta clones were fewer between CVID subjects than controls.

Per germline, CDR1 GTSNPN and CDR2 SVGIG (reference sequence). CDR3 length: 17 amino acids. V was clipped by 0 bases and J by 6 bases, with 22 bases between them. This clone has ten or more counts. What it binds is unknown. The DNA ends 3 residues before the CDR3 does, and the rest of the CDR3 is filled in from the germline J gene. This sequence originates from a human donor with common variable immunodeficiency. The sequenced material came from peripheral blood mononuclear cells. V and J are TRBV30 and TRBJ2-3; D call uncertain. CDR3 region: CAWSVPPLIPLPDTQYF. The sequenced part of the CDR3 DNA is TGTGCCTGGAGTGTCCCTCCCCTCATACCCCTACCGGATACG.